The T cell receptor beta chain described here comes from a study of OX40 agonist ivuxolimab in advanced cancers. Clones were sequenced by immunoSEQ multiplex PCR, and TCRdb holds only the in-frame ones, with some missing. The repertoire holds just over 60,000 clones, with approximately 86% as singletons. Study-wide findings and caveats: Antigen specificity remained undetermined for the expanded peripheral T cells. On average, CD8+ T cells had more expanded clones than CD4+.

A note on this clone: Its target is not known.

The ends were cut back, 4 bases at V and 4 bases at J, with 17 bases in the middle. The CDR3 totals 16 residues. Germline V lookup: CDR1 SGHTA, CDR2 FQGTGA. This receptor was obtained from an adult with an advanced solid tumor such as melanoma, head and neck, liver or kidney cancer. The chain employs TRBV7-3 and TRBJ2-1; TRBD1 is a possible D gene (8 bases). The sample here was CD4+ or CD8+ T cells sorted from blood, taken in a trial of the OX40 agonist ivuxolimab. The CDR3 is CASSSRTGGEYNEQFF. As DNA, the CDR3 is TGTGCCAGCAGCTCCAGAACAGGGGGGGAATACAATGAGCAGTTCTTC.